This T cell receptor beta chain was recorded in a study of PD-1 blockade in mismatch repair-deficient tumors. Sequenced by immunoSEQ multiplex PCR; TCRdb stores in-frame clones only, minus some. The table has around 25,000 clones, about 81% seen once; the top ten hold about 3%. The CDR3 spans 15 residues. CDR1 and CDR2 (germline): KGHSH, LQKENI. Trimming took 6 bases from V and 4 from J; bases not matched to a gene: 11. The receptor comes from an adult with mismatch repair-deficient cancer. Sequences were derived from PBMCs, sampled before pembrolizumab treatment. The chain couples TRBV18 to TRBJ1-1; 7 nucleotides match TRBD1. In DNA, the CDR3 is TGTGCCAGCTCGCTCTTAAACTCAGGGGGCACTGAAGCTTTCTTT. It translates to CASSLLNSGGTEAFF.